This entry is about one T cell receptor (beta chain). The target antigen is unknown. This sequence may be a read error, since a much larger clone differs from it by one base. The CDR3 length is 17 residues. Germline V gives CDR1 DFQATT, CDR2 SNEGSKA (reference sequence). This entry comes from a study of Graves' ophthalmopathy and Graves' hyperthyroidism. Study-level points and caveats: Distinction of ophthalmopathy from stable hyperthyroidism by a 13-signature model reached 85% to 90% sensitivity and 75% to 83% specificity. Ophthalmopathy progression was predicted by the model at less than 71% sensitivity and approximately 72% specificity.

The authors amplified TCR beta CDR3 regions, and they did so from RNA transcripts for repertoire sequencing. A first-round RT-PCR used HTBI primers, followed by a second-round multiplex PCR. TCRdb processed the multiplex PCR reads anew with MiXCR; each CDR3 protein has one entry. The data show over a million distinct CDR3 sequences, less than 45% seen once. The chain joins TRBV20-1 to TRBJ1-5, with 8 positions matching TRBD1. This receptor was taken from an adult man with Graves' hyperthyroidism. The source material was peripheral blood or thyroid tissue (not recorded which). The CDR3, as DNA: TGCAGTGCCTCGGACAGGGCACTGCCCGCAGATAATCGGCCCCAGCATTTT. Translating it yields CSASDRALPADNRPQHF.